The clone carrying this T cell receptor (beta chain) was counted once. This record belongs to a study of glioma-infiltrating T cells after dendritic cell vaccination. The assay was immunoSEQ multiplex PCR, and TCRdb's table has in-frame clones only and misses some. The sample consists of 80,000 to 95,000 clones, more than 75% of them appearing once. The TCR was taken from a human donor with glioblastoma. Sample: blood, taken before dendritic cell vaccination.

The CDR3 is CSGDAGNTEAFF. The CDR3 DNA follows: TGCAGCGGTGATGCGGGGAACACTGAAGCTTTCTTT. The V gene is TRBV29-1, the J gene TRBJ1-1; D is uncertain. The CDR3 spans 12 residues. In germline, CDR1 is SQVTM, CDR2 ANQGSEA. Trimming stripped 7 bases from V and 1 base from J, with 10 bases between.